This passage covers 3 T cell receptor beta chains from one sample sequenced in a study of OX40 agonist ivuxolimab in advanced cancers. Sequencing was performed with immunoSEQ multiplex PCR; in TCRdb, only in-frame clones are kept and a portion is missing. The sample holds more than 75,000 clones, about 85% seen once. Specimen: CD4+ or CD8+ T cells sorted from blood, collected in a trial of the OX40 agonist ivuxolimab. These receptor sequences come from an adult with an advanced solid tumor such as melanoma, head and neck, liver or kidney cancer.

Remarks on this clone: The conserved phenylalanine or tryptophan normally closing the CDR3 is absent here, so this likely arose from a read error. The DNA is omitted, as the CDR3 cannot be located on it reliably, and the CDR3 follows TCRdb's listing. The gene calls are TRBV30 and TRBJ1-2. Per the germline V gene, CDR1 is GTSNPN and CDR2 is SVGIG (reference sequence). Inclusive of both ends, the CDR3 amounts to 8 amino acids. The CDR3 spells CASGLLGL.

CDR3 DNA sequence: TGTGCCAGCAGTCATAACAGGGACTCCTACGAGCAGTACGTC. Translating it yields CASSHNRDSYEQYV. This chain joins TRBV7-8 and TRBJ2-7, with D possibly TRBD1 on 6 matching bases. V dropped 6 bases and J dropped 0 bases, with 12 bases sitting between them. Germline V gene data show CDR1 as SGHVS and CDR2 as FQNEAQ. The CDR3 is 14 amino acids.

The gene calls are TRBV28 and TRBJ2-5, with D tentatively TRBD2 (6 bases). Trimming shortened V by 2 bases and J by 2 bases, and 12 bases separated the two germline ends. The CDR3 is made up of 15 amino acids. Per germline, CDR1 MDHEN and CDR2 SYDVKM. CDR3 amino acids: CASSLGSGAQETQYF. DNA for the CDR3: TGTGCCAGCAGTTTAGGGTCGGGAGCGCAAGAGACCCAGTACTTC. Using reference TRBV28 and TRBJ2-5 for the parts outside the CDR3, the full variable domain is DVKVTQSSRYLVKRTGEKVFLECVQDMDHENMFWYRQDPGLGLRLIYFSYDVKMKEKGDIPEGYSVSREKKERFSLILESASTNQTSMYLCASSLGSGAQETQYFGPGTRLLVL.